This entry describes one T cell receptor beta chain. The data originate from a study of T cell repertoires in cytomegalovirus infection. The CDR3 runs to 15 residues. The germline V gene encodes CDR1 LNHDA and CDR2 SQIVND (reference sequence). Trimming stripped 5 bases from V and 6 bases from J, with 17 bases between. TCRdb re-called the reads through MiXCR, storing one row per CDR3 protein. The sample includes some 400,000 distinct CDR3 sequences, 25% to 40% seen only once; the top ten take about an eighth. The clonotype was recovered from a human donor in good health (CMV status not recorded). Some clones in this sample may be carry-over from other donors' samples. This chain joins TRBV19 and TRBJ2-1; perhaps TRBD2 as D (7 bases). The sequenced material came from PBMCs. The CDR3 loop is CASSPRGARGNEQFF. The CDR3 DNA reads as TGTGCCAGTAGTCCTCGGGGGGCCCGTGGCAATGAGCAGTTCTTC.